Presented here are 2 T cell receptor beta chains from one specimen sequenced in a study of patients and donors after allogeneic stem cell transplantation. Using its own MiXCR run on the RT-PCR reads, TCRdb lists one record per CDR3 protein. Of approximately 21,000 distinct CDR3 sequences listed, around 28% are singletons. Sequencing used blood, either unsorted or a sorted T cell fraction (not recorded which). These receptors came from a human donor who was either an allogeneic HSCT recipient or a stem cell or donor lymphocyte infusion donor (not recorded which). It is not recorded whose cells these are; they may come from a transplant donor.

This clonotype has more than one count but fewer than ten. The rearrangement links TRBV25-1 to TRBJ2-2; possible D gene TRBD1, 6 bases. There are 15 residues in the CDR3. Germline V gene lookup returns CDR1 MGHDK and CDR2 SYGVNS. V lost 7 bases to trimming and J lost 2 bases, with 14 bases between them. CDR3 DNA sequence: TGTGCCAGCATGGGTGGGGGCCTCAACACCGGGGAGCTGTTTTTT. Residues: CASMGGGLNTGELFF.

The chain recombines TRBV29-1 with TRBJ1-1, with D unclear. Germline V gene lookup returns CDR1 SQVTM and CDR2 ANQGSEA. Trimming took 7 bases from V and 8 from J, leaving 14 bases between them. This CDR3 region has 11 residues. In nucleotides, the CDR3 is TGCAGCGGGATGACGGCGCCAGAAGCTTTCTTT. Its translation is CSGMTAPEAFF. The variable domain in full, with the rest retrieved from reference TRBV29-1 and TRBJ1-1, is SAVISQKPSRDICQRGTSLTIQCQVDSQVTMMFWYRQQPGQSLTLIATANQGSEATYESGFVIDKFPISRPNLTFSTLTVSNMSPEDSSIYLCSGMTAPEAFFGQGTRLTVV.